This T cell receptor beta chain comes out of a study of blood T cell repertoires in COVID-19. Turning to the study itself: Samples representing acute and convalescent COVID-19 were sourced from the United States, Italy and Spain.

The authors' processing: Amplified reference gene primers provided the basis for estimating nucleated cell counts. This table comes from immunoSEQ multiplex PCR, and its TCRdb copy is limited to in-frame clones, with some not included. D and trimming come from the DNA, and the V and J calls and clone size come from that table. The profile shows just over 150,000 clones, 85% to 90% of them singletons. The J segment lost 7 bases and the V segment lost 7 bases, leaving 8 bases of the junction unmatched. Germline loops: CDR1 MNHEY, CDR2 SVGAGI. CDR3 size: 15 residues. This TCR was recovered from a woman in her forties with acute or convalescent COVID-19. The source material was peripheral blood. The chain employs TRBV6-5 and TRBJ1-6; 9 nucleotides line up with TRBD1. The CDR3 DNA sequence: TGTGCCAGCACGGGAGACGGACAGGGGAATTCACCCCTCCACTTT. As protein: CASTGDGQGNSPLHF.